The clone carrying this TCR beta chain was recorded once. Its antigen remains unknown. Since a much larger clone is just one base distant, this may be a read error. Newly diagnosed patients aged 18 to 65 had hyperthyroidism of under 2 months' duration. Researchers barred patients who had uncontrolled infection, other autoimmune disease, pregnancy or lactation. Clinical symptoms, serum thyroxine and TRAb, thyroid ultrasound and orbital computed tomography together formed the diagnostic basis. TCR beta CDR3 sequences were amplified from RNA transcripts. Using the HTBI primer set, a first-round RT-PCR was run on the TCR CDR3. TCRdb re-derived calls from the multiplex PCR reads in MiXCR, one entry per CDR3 protein. The sample has 560,000 or so distinct CDR3 sequences; roughly 50% are singletons. The data were taken from a study of T cells in Graves' hyperthyroidism and ophthalmopathy. Overall study results and limits: The model identified upcoming ophthalmopathy a median approximately six months ahead of onset.

V lost 2 bases, J lost 8 bases, and 21 bases lay in between. The CDR3 extends over 17 amino acids. Germline V lookup: CDR1 SGHTA, CDR2 FQGNSA. This sequence originates from a woman aged 18-29 years with Graves' hyperthyroidism. This chain uses TRBV7-2 with TRBJ1-4; D might be TRBD1 (6 bases). Input material: peripheral blood or thyroid tissue (not recorded which). CDR3 loop: CASSLMPPTGLGEKLFF. DNA of the CDR3: TGTGCCAGCAGCTTAATGCCCCCGACAGGCCTAGGGGAAAAACTGTTTTTT.